This TCR beta chain emerged from a study of cytomegalovirus exposure and HLA in healthy donors. Trimming at V came to 0 bases and at J to 6 bases, leaving 7 bases not matched to a gene. Germline V CDR1 and CDR2: SGHTA, FQGNSA. The CDR3 consists of 16 residues. The PCR used 60 Vbeta and 13 Jbeta primers. The repertoire was sequenced with immunoSEQ multiplex PCR; TCRdb's copy has only in-frame clones and lacks some. The sample includes about 160,000 clones, roughly four fifths of them seen just once. In its sample, this clone was seen once. The rearrangement uses TRBV7-2 and TRBJ1-5, with TRBD1 matching over 8 bases. Sequenced material: PBMCs. The TCR sequence derives from a man aged 50-59 years in good health and CMV-seropositive. CDR3 residues: CASSLAVGQGSQPQHF. The CDR3, as DNA: TGTGCCAGCAGCTTAGCGGTCGGACAGGGAAGTCAGCCCCAGCATTTT.